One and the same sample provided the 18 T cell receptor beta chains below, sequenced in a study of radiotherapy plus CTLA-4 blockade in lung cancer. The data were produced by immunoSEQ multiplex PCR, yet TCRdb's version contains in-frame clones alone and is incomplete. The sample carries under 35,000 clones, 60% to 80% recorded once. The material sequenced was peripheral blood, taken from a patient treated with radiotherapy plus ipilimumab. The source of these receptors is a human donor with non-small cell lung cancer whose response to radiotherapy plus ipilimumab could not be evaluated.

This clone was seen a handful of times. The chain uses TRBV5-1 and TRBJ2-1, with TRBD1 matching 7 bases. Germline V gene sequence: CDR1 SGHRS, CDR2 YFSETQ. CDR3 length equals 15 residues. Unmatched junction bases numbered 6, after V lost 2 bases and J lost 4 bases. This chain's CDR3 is CASSFRLGQYNEQFF. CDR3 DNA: TGCGCCAGCAGCTTCCGCTTGGGACAGTACAATGAGCAGTTCTTC. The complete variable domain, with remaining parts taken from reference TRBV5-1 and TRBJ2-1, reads KAGVTQTPRYLIKTRGQQVTLSCSPISGHRSVSWYQQTPGQGLQFLFEYFSETQRNKGNFPGRFSGRQFSNSRSEMNVSTLELGDSALYLCASSFRLGQYNEQFFGPGTRLTVL.

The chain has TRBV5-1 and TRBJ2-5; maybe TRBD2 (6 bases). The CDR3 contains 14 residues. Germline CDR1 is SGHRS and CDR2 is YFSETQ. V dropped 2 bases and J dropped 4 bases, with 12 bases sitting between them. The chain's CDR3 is CASSFLGSGETQYF. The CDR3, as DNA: TGCGCCAGCAGCTTTTTGGGTAGCGGAGAGACCCAGTACTTC.

The chain's CDR3 is CASSLIAGVNTEAFF. The CDR3 DNA is TGTGCCAGCAGCTTAATTGCAGGGGTGAACACTGAAGCTTTCTTT. The gene calls are TRBV7-3 and TRBJ1-1; a weak D match, TRBD1 (6 bases). Germline V lookup: CDR1 SGHTA, CDR2 FQGTGA. The V and J ends lost 1 base and 0 bases respectively, with 9 bases between them. The CDR3 has 15 residues.

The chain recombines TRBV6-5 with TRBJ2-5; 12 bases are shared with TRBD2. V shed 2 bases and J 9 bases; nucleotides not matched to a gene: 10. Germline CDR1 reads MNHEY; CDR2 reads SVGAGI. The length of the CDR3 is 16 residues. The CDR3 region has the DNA TGTGCCAGCAGTTACACCCAGACTAGCGGGAGTGGGGCCCAGTACTTC. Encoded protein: CASSYTQTSGSGAQYF.

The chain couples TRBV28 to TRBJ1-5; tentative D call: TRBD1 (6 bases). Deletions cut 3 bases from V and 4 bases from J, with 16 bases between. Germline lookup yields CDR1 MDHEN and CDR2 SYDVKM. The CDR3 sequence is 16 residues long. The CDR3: CASSFRDRRVNQPQHF. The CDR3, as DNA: TGTGCCAGCAGTTTCCGAGACAGGCGGGTGAATCAGCCCCAGCATTTT.

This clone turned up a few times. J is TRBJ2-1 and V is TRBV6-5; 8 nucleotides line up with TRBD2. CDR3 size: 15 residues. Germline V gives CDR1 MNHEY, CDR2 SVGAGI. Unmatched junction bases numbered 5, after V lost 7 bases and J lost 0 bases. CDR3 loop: CASMVAGGSYNEQFF. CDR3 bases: TGTGCCAGCATGGTGGCGGGGGGCTCCTACAATGAGCAGTTCTTC.

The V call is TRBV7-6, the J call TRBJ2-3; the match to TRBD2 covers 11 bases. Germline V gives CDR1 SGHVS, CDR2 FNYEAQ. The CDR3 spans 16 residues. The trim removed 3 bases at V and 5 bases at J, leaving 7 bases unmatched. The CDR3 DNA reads TGTGCCAGCAGCTTGGCGCTAGCGGGAGGTATAGATACGCAGTATTTT. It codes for CASSLALAGGIDTQYF.

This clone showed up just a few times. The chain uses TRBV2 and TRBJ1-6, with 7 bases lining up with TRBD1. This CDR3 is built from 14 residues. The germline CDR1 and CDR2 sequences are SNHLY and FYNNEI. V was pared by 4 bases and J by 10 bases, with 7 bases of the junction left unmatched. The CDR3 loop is CASSAPTGQSPLHF. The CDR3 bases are TGTGCCAGCAGTGCCCCGACAGGGCAATCACCCCTCCACTTT.

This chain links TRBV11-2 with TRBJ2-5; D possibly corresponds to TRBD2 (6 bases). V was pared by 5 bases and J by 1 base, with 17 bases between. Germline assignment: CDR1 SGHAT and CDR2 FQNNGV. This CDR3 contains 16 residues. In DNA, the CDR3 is TGTGCCAGCAGCCCCCACTTCGCGGGGATCCAAGAGACCCAGTACTTC. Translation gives CASSPHFAGIQETQYF.

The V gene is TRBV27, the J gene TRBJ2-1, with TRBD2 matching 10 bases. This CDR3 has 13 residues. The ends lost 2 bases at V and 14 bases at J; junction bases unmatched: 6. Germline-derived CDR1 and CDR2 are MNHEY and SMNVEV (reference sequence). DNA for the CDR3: TGTGCCAGCAGTTTAGCGGGACTAGCGAGGGAGTTCTTC. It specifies CASSLAGLAREFF.

CDR3 residues: CASSEGVRSTEAFF. The DNA for the CDR3 is TGTGCCAGCAGCGAGGGGGTGCGGAGCACTGAAGCTTTCTTT. This chain joins TRBV6-5 and TRBJ1-1; D possibly corresponds to TRBD1 (6 bases). The V end lost 6 bases, the J end lost 4 bases, and 15 bases lay between the germline ends. The V gene's germline CDR1 is MNHEY and CDR2 SVGAGI. There are 14 residues in the CDR3.

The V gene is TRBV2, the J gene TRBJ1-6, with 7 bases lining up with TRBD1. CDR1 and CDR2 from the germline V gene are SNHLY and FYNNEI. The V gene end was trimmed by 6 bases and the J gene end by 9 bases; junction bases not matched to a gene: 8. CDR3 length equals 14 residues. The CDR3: CASRRDSGLSPLHF. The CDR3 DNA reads TGTGCCAGCAGACGGGACAGCGGGCTTTCACCCCTCCACTTT.

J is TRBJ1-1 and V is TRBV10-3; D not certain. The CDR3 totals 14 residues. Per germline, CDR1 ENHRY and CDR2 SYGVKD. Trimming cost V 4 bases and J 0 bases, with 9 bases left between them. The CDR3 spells CAISVAELNTEAFF. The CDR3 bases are TGTGCCATCAGTGTAGCTGAGCTGAACACTGAAGCTTTCTTT.

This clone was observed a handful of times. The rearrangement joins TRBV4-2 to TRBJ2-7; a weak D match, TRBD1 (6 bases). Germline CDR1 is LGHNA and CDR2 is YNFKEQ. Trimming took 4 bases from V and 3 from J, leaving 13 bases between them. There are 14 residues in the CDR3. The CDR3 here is CASSPNQGYYEQYF. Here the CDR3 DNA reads TGTGCCAGCAGCCCGAACCAGGGGTACTACGAGCAGTACTTC.

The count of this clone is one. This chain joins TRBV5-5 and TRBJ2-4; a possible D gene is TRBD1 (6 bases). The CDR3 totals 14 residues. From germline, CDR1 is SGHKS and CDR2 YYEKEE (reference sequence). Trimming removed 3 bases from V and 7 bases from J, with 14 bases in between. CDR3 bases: TGTGCCAGCAGCTCCGGGACACGGAAGAACATTCAGTACTTC. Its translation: CASSSGTRKNIQYF.

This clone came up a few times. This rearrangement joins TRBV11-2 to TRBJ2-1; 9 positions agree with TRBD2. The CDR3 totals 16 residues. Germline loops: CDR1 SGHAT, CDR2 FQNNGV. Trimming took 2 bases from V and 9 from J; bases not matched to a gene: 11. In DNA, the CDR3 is TGTGCCAGCAGCTTACGGTCGGTAGCGGGAGTGACTGAGCAGTTCTTC. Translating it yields CASSLRSVAGVTEQFF.

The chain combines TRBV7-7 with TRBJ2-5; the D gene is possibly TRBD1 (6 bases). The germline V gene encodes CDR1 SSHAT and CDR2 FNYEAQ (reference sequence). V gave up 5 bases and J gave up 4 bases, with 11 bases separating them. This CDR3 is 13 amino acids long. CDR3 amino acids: CASSRGQLETQYF. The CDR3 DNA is TGTGCCAGCAGCCGAGGACAGCTAGAGACCCAGTACTTC.

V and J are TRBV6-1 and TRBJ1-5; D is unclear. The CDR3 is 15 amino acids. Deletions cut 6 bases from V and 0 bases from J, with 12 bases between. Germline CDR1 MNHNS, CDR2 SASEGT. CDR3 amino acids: CASRAGVNSNQPQHF. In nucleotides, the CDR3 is TGTGCCAGCAGGGCGGGAGTGAATAGCAATCAGCCCCAGCATTTT.